This T cell receptor beta chain was recorded in a study of T cells in Graves' hyperthyroidism and ophthalmopathy (dated by TCRdb to 2018 to 2020). Regarding the research as a whole: Peripheral blood was sampled at the time of initial diagnosis, prior to any treatment. Thyroid tissue and blood T-cell repertoires from six Graves' hyperthyroidism patients were also compared in the study. The approximately 100 discovery patients were divided at random into training and test sets in a 7:3 ratio. To identify distinguishing TCR V-J signatures, a discovery cohort of 90 to 100 patients was used, comprising approximately 40 with Graves' ophthalmopathy and some 60 with stable Graves' hyperthyroidism. After sampling, hyperthyroidism patients received methimazole starting at 30 mg daily, and ophthalmopathy patients received high-dose intravenous methylprednisolone. An independent validation cohort of around 19 hyperthyroidism patients and some 15 patients who later progressed to ophthalmopathy tested prospective prediction of ophthalmopathy. The paper reports TCR Vbeta CDR3 sequencing of roughly 140 peripheral blood samples: around 41 ophthalmopathy, under 80 hyperthyroidism and 17 progressor patients. Study-wide conclusions, independent of this receptor: A 13 V-J signature model separated ophthalmopathy from stable hyperthyroidism, with about 90% sensitivity and 81% to 82% specificity in cross-validation and 80%/75% in testing. Most expanded thyroid clonotypes (frequency above 0.001) were also found in blood, which suggests that blood repertoires may mirror thyroid immune responses. In validation, progression to ophthalmopathy was predicted by the model with nearly 71% sensitivity and 72.22% specificity, a median of roughly 6.4 months before onset. Sample size was not statistically predetermined, and blinding of investigators to group allocation was not performed.

Amplification of TCR beta CDR3 regions was carried out from RNA transcripts. The TCR CDR3 was subjected to a first round of RT-PCR using the HTBI primer set and the Qiagen OneStep RT-PCR kit. Libraries were constructed in a second round of multiplex PCR, after which size selection and purification were performed. Paired-end sequencing of the libraries was performed with 100 bp reads on an Illumina HiSeq2000. The study's processing was this. SOAPnuke was used to process the raw data, throwing out any read that contained adapters or uncalled bases, had a mean Phred below 15, or lacked an exact constant-primer or identifier match. COPE v1.2.5 was used to merge high-quality paired reads, and clonotypes were defined as unique nucleotide sequences. MiTCR v1.1 was used to align the clonotypes against IMGT TRBV, TRBD and TRBJ reference segments. Only V-J combinations with frequency above 0.0001, covering about 99% of repertoires, were analysed. A TCS score was defined as the ratio between F50 (clonal expansion) and ExV (chaos), using BLOSUM62-based TCRdist between CDR3 peptides within each V-J. Welch's t-statistics and random forest reduced just over 500 V-J features to 13, which were used in a naive Bayes classifier (R e1071). The similarity between thyroid and blood repertoires was quantified using the Morisita-Horn index. In TCRdb, the public reads were trimmed at Q25 with fastp and aligned with MiXCR, with productive beta chains retained. Each CDR3 protein gets just one entry, which takes the most common genes and DNA from the rows behind it. TCRdb's processing, not the authors' own work, is the source of the V and J calls. Across this sample there are around 100,000 distinct CDR3 sequences, with about 50% seen only once. Under 30% of the sample is in the top ten clones.

In its sample, this clonotype was seen once. Its specific antigen is unknown. A read error may produce the germline difference seen at one junction end. Graves' hyperthyroidism was defined as stable when no progression to ophthalmopathy occurred over 18 months of follow-up. Hyperthyroidism patients were aged 18 to 65 years and newly diagnosed, with disease duration of less than 2 months. Patients with uncontrolled infections, other autoimmune diseases, pregnancy or lactation were excluded. Diagnoses relied on clinical symptoms, serum thyroxine and TRAb, thyroid ultrasound and orbital computed tomography. PBMCs were isolated from about 10 ml of fresh peripheral blood by Ficoll-Paque density gradient centrifugation. Total RNA was extracted using Trizol reagent, and RNA quality was assessed on an Agilent 2100 Bioanalyzer. CDR1 and CDR2, per the germline V gene (reference sequence), are DFQATT and SNEGSKA. Taken from cysteine to phenylalanine, the CDR3 has 14 residues. Only CDR3 DNA remains: 42 bases, in frame from the first base.

The chain is assembled from TRBV20-1 and TRBJ2-5; 9 nucleotides in the junction match TRBD2. This receptor was identified in a man in his forties or fifties with Graves' hyperthyroidism. Sequencing used blood. The base sequence is TGCAGGGCTAGGGATGGGGGACTAGCTGAGACCCAGTACTTC. Translation gives CRARDGGLAETQYF.